This T cell receptor beta chain is drawn from a study of Graves' ophthalmopathy and Graves' hyperthyroidism. Trimming shortened V by 5 bases and J by 2 bases, and 13 bases separated the two germline ends. Germline CDR1 is MNHNS and CDR2 is SASEGT. This CDR3 region has 14 residues. Investigators amplified TCR beta CDR3 regions from RNA transcripts. Amplification began with first-round RT-PCR using HTBI primers, then second-round multiplex PCR was performed. TCRdb used MiXCR to reprocess the multiplex PCR reads, holding one entry per CDR3 protein. This table holds under 800,000 distinct CDR3 sequences, approximately 21% found once.

This rearrangement joins TRBV6-1 to TRBJ2-7, with no clear D. This clonotype originated in a young woman with stable Graves' hyperthyroidism. Some clones in this sample may be carry-over from other donors' samples. Sequencing was done on a sample of peripheral blood. The CDR3 sequence is CASSLGSPTYEQYF. The CDR3 DNA sequence: TGTGCCAGCAGTCTTGGCTCACCAACCTACGAGCAGTACTTC.